The sequence of this T cell receptor beta chain was determined in a study of T cells in Graves' hyperthyroidism and ophthalmopathy. Whole-study findings and limits: Blood also contained most expanded thyroid clonotypes above 0.001.

This clonotype was seen repeatedly, ten times or more. Its antigen is still unknown. Amplified regions were TCR beta CDR3 sequences from RNA transcripts. The primer set for the first-round RT-PCR of the TCR CDR3 was HTBI. TCRdb reprocessed the multiplex PCR reads via MiXCR and lists one record per CDR3 protein. The sample includes 450,000 to 700,000 distinct CDR3 sequences, around 46% of them seen just once. Per the germline V gene, CDR1 is MNHEY and CDR2 is SMNVEV (reference sequence). The CDR3 has 17 residues. Trimming stripped 7 bases from V and 8 bases from J, with 24 bases between. The rearrangement links TRBV27 to TRBJ1-6; D is possibly TRBD1 (6 bases). This clonotype originated in an adult woman with Graves' disease, either hyperthyroidism or ophthalmopathy (not recorded which). Sequencing was performed on peripheral blood or thyroid tissue (not recorded which). DNA of the CDR3: TGTGCCAGCACCCCCCTTTTCTTACAGGGCGGTGATTCACCCCTCCACTTT. Translated: CASTPLFLQGGDSPLHF.